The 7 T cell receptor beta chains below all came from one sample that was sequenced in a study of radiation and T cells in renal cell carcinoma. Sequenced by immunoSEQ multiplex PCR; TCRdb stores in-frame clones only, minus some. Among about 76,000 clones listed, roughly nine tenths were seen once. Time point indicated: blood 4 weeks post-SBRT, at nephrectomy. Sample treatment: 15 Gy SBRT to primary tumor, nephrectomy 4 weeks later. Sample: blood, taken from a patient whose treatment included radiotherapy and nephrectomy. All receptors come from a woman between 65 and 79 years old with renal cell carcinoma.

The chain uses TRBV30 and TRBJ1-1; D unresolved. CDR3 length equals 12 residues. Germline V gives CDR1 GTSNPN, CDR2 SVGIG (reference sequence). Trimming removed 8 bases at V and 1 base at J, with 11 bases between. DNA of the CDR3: TGTGCCCCACCCGATAGGAACACTGAAGCTTTCTTT. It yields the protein CAPPDRNTEAFF.

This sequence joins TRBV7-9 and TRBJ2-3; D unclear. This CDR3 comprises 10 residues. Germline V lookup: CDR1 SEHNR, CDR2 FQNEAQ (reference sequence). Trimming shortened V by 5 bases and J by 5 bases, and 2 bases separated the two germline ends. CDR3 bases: TGTGCCAGCAGCGGAGATACGCAGTATTTT. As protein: CASSGDTQYF.

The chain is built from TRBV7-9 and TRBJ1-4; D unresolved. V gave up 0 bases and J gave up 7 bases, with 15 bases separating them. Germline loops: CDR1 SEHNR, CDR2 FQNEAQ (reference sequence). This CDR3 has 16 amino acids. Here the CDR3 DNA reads TGTGCCAGCAGCTTAGCGTCGGGGAGCTACCGTGAAAAACTGTTTTTT. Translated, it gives CASSLASGSYREKLFF.

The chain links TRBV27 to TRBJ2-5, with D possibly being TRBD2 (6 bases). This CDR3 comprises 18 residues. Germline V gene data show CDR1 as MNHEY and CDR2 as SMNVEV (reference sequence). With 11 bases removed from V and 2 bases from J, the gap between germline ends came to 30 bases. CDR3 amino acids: CAAETRRGPVPSQETQYF. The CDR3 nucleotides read TGTGCCGCCGAAACTAGGAGGGGACCGGTTCCCTCTCAAGAGACCCAGTACTTC.

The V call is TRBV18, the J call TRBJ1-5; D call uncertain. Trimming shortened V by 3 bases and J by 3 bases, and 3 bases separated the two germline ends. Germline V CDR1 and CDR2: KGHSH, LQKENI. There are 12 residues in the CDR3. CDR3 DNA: TGTGCCAGCTCACCGGACAATCAGCCCCAGCATTTT. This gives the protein CASSPDNQPQHF.

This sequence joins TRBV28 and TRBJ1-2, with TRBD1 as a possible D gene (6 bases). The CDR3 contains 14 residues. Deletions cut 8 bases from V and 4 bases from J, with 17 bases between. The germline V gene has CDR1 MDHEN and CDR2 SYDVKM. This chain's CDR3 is CASYSRRGAYGYTF. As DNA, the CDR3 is TGTGCCAGCTATAGCCGCCGGGGGGCCTATGGCTACACCTTC.

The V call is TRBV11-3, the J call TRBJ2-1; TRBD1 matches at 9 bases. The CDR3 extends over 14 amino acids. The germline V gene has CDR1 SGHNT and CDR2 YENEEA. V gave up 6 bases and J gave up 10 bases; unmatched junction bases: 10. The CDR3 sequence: CASRSTGGPVEQFF. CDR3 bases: TGTGCCAGCAGGTCGACAGGGGGACCCGTCGAGCAGTTCTTC.